The 7 T cell receptor beta chains reported below all come from one sample, sequenced in a study of OX40 agonist ivuxolimab in advanced cancers. Using immunoSEQ multiplex PCR, the repertoire was profiled, and TCRdb retains in-frame clones only, with some absent. The sample has about 90,000 clones, approximately 91% seen once. Sequencing was performed on CD4+ or CD8+ T cells sorted from blood, taken in a trial of the OX40 agonist ivuxolimab. These TCRs come from an adult with an advanced solid tumor such as melanoma, head and neck, liver or kidney cancer.

V gene TRBV9 combines with J gene TRBJ2-3; 8 bases are a match to TRBD2. There are 13 residues in the CDR3. Germline V lookup: CDR1 SGDLS, CDR2 YYNGEE. J gave up 6 bases and V 4 bases, and 4 bases lay outside the gene matches. The CDR3 DNA follows: TGTGCCAGCAGCTTCCCGGGGGGGGATACGCAGTATTTT. Protein: CASSFPGGDTQYF.

The chain couples TRBV7-9 to TRBJ2-5; 7 positions agree with TRBD2. The CDR3 covers 15 residues. The junction had 12 bases not matched to a gene; V was cut back by 6 bases and J by 5 bases. Germline V lookup: CDR1 SEHNR, CDR2 FQNEAQ (reference sequence). The CDR3: CASRRRSGVRETQYF. DNA for the CDR3: TGTGCCAGCAGGAGAAGGAGCGGGGTCAGGGAGACCCAGTACTTC.

V gene TRBV9 combines with J gene TRBJ2-3; the D gene is possibly TRBD1 (7 bases). Trimming stripped 4 bases from V and 4 bases from J, with 19 bases between. The CDR3 consists of 16 residues. CDR1 is SGDLS and CDR2 is YYNGEE in the germline V gene. The CDR3 region is CASSPGGLRGADTQYF. The CDR3 DNA sequence: TGTGCCAGCAGCCCAGGGGGGTTGCGGGGCGCAGATACGCAGTATTTT.

V and J are TRBV10-3 and TRBJ2-5, with 7 bases that match TRBD1. This CDR3 is built from 13 residues. Germline loops: CDR1 ENHRY, CDR2 SYGVKD. J was trimmed by 1 base and V by 5 bases; bases with no gene match: 1. The CDR3 protein is CAISWDSQETQYF. The DNA of the CDR3 is TGTGCCATCAGTTGGGACAGCCAAGAGACCCAGTACTTC.

The chain is built from TRBV15 and TRBJ2-2; a weak D match, TRBD1 (7 bases). Germline assignment: CDR1 LNHNV and CDR2 YYDKDF (reference sequence). The CDR3 is 18 residues long. Trimming pared 3 bases from V and 2 bases from J, leaving 19 bases between. CDR3 coding DNA: TGTGCCACCAGCAGGTTTCGGGGGACAGCACCCAACACCGGGGAGCTGTTTTTT. The encoded protein is CATSRFRGTAPNTGELFF.

The chain couples TRBV7-3 to TRBJ2-3; 13 positions agree with TRBD2. Per the germline V gene, CDR1 is SGHTA and CDR2 is FQGTGA. The CDR3 consists of 20 residues. V lost 1 base to trimming and J lost 1 base; unmatched junction nucleotides: 11. CDR3 nucleotide sequence: TGTGCCAGCAGCTTAAGAGGGCCGGGACTAGCGGGAAAAGGCACAGATACGCAGTATTTT. Amino acid sequence: CASSLRGPGLAGKGTDTQYF. The variable domain in full, completed from reference TRBV7-3 and TRBJ2-3, reads GAGVSQTPSNKVTEKGKYVELRCDPISGHTALYWYRQSLGQGPEFLIYFQGTGAADDSGLPNDRFFAVRPEGSVSTLKIQRTERGDSAVYLCASSLRGPGLAGKGTDTQYFGPGTRLTVL.

J is TRBJ2-7 and V is TRBV27; D uncertain. The ends were cut back, 8 bases at V and 3 bases at J, with 17 bases in the middle. The CDR3 sequence is 14 residues long. Germline lookup yields CDR1 MNHEY and CDR2 SMNVEV (reference sequence). DNA for the CDR3: TGTGCCAGCCGTAGGTACCGGAAGAACTACGAGCAGTACTTC. Translating gives CASRRYRKNYEQYF.